Presented here are 18 T cell receptor beta chains from one specimen sequenced in a study of blood T cells in healthy people across ages. A sample-barcoded 5' primer and a J-beta primer mix were used in a second PCR of about 7 to 12 cycles. TCRdb ran MiXCR on the 5' RACE reads and lists one entry per CDR3 protein. The sample has over a million distinct CDR3 sequences; approximately 43% are singletons. The specimen sequenced was blood. The receptor set was obtained from a woman between 18 and 29 years old in good health.

V gene TRBV20-1 combines with J gene TRBJ2-7, with TRBD2 as a possible D gene (6 bases). The J call may be faulty, since TRBJ2-5 better matches the DNA end. CDR3 size: 16 residues. Germline loops: CDR1 DFQATT, CDR2 SNEGSKA (reference sequence). The CDR3 DNA reads TGCAGTGCCACGGGAGCCCAACGGAGCCCCCAAGAGACCCAGTACTTC. As protein: CSATGAQRSPQETQYF.

The V and J genes are TRBV9 and TRBJ1-3; possibly TRBD1 for D (5 bases). V dropped 3 bases and J dropped 1 base, with 11 bases sitting between them. The CDR3 sequence is 15 residues long. The germline V gene encodes CDR1 SGDLS and CDR2 YYNGEE. The CDR3 region is CASSEGPYSGNTIYF. The CDR3 DNA sequence: TGTGCCAGCAGCGAGGGACCTTATTCTGGAAACACCATATATTTT.

The chain carries TRBV7-8 and TRBJ1-1; D unclear. There are 16 residues in the CDR3. With 2 bases removed from V and 1 base from J, the gap between germline ends came to 14 bases. The germline V gene has CDR1 SGHVS and CDR2 FQNEAQ. The CDR3 DNA follows: TGTGCCAGCAGCTTATCGGTTAGGACGAAGAACACTGAAGCTTTCTTT. Translated: CASSLSVRTKNTEAFF.

This clonotype was seen repeatedly, ten times or more. The chain employs TRBV27 and TRBJ1-2; D not certain. The germline V and J ends were trimmed by 8 bases and 1 base, with 8 bases remaining between them. Germline-derived CDR1 and CDR2 are MNHEY and SMNVEV (reference sequence). This CDR3 is built from 12 residues. CDR3 sequence (DNA): TGTGCCAGCCGAGGGATTAACTATGGCTACACCTTC. It is translated as CASRGINYGYTF.

In its sample, this clonotype was seen a few times. This sequence joins TRBV20-1 and TRBJ2-1, with 7 bases identical to TRBD2. Germline CDR1 reads DFQATT; CDR2 reads SNEGSKA (reference sequence). V dropped 1 base and J dropped 8; count of bases not matched to a gene: 11. CDR3 size: 15 residues. The CDR3 sequence is CSARVGGSSRDEQFF. The CDR3 nucleotides are TGCAGTGCTAGAGTTGGCGGGAGCTCTCGCGATGAGCAGTTCTTC.

The chain uses TRBV4-3 and TRBJ1-2; a possible D gene is TRBD1 (5 bases). This CDR3 contains 15 residues. V dropped 4 bases and J dropped 0 bases, with 12 bases sitting between them. Germline V gene lookup returns CDR1 LGHNA and CDR2 YSLEER. DNA of the CDR3: TGCGCCAGCAGCCCCCGACAGTACGCTAACTATGGCTACACCTTC. Encoded protein: CASSPRQYANYGYTF.

The chain carries TRBV4-2 and TRBJ1-2, with a weak D call TRBD1 (5 bases). Germline V gene sequence: CDR1 LGHNA, CDR2 YNFKEQ. V lost 2 bases to trimming and J lost 3 bases, with 13 bases between them. CDR3 length: 15 amino acids. The CDR3 is CASSQQGDGDYGYTF. DNA for the CDR3: TGTGCCAGCAGCCAACAGGGTGATGGTGACTATGGCTACACCTTC.

A few counts support this clonotype. Written as DNA, the CDR3 is TGCGCCAGCAGCCAAGTTCCCTCTACCGAGCAGTACTTC. Translating it yields CASSQVPSTEQYF. The chain joins TRBV4-1 to TRBJ2-7; D is ambiguous. V lost 1 base and J 6 bases, leaving 10 bases between the germline ends. Germline CDR1 reads MGHRA; CDR2 reads YSYEKL. CDR3 length: 13 residues.

This chain connects TRBV12-3 or TRBV12-4 to TRBJ2-1, with TRBD2 identical over 9 bases. V shed 4 bases, J shed 6 bases, and the junction held 10 bases outside the gene matches. The CDR3 consists of 16 residues. The CDR3 region is CASSSSGTSSVNEQFF. The CDR3 DNA reads as TGTGCCAGCAGTTCGTCAGGGACTAGCTCAGTCAATGAGCAGTTCTTC.

This clonotype showed up just a few times. The V and J genes are TRBV20-1 and TRBJ2-7; 7 bases map to TRBD1. V trimming: 5 bases; J trimming: 5 bases; junction bases outside the gene matches: 9. The CDR3 is made up of 13 amino acids. The germline V gene has CDR1 DFQATT and CDR2 SNEGSKA (reference sequence). The CDR3 coding sequence is TGCAGTGCTCGTGACAGGGTCCCCCACGAGCAGTACTTC. Its translation is CSARDRVPHEQYF.

This clonotype was seen only a few times. In DNA form, the CDR3 reads TGCGCCAGCAGCCAAACAGGGGGCGCCTACAATGAGCAGTACTTC. Its protein product is CASSQTGGAYNEQYF. The chain uses TRBV4-1 and TRBJ2-1; TRBD1 matches 9 bases. The J call is doubtful: the DNA matches TRBJ2-7 better. Germline assignment: CDR1 MGHRA and CDR2 YSYEKL. CDR3 length: 15 amino acids.

For this clonotype: A junction end diverges from the germline sequence, so it may reflect a read error. The chain joins TRBV25-1 to TRBJ2-5; 8 nucleotides match TRBD1. The CDR3 consists of 14 residues. Germline assignment: CDR1 MGHDK and CDR2 SYGVNS. CDR3 DNA: TGTGCCAGCGGTGATCGGACAGGGAGAGAGACCCAGTACTTC. Translated, it gives CASGDRTGRETQYF.

This chain joins TRBV20-1 and TRBJ2-3; D perhaps matches TRBD2 (5 bases). Looked up from germline, CDR1 is DFQATT and CDR2 is SNEGSKA (reference sequence). The V end lost 6 bases, the J end lost 1 base, and 17 bases lay between the germline ends. This CDR3 has 15 residues. The CDR3 protein is CSASGTRRGTDTQYF. CDR3 sequence (DNA): TGCAGTGCCAGCGGAACCAGGCGGGGCACAGATACGCAGTATTTT.

This clonotype has a handful of counts. The rearrangement uses TRBV5-1 and TRBJ1-2; D is perhaps TRBD1 (6 bases). The CDR3 is 14 residues long. V was clipped by 4 bases and J by 4 bases, with 14 bases between them. CDR1 is SGHRS and CDR2 is YFSETQ in the germline V gene. Here the CDR3 reads CASSLETGPYGYTF. The CDR3 nucleotides are TGCGCCAGCAGCCTAGAGACAGGACCCTATGGCTACACCTTC.

This chain joins TRBV12-3 or TRBV12-4 and TRBJ2-3, with unresolved D. CDR3 size: 13 residues. V lost 3 bases, J lost 5 bases, and 9 bases lay in between. The chain's CDR3 is CASSLNREDTQYF. In DNA form, the CDR3 reads TGTGCCAGCAGTTTGAACAGAGAAGATACGCAGTATTTT.

J is TRBJ2-3 and V is TRBV7-9, with D perhaps TRBD2 (5 bases). The V end lost 10 bases, the J end lost 6 bases, and 11 bases lay between the germline ends. The CDR3 extends over 11 amino acids. Germline CDR1 SEHNR, CDR2 FQNEAQ (reference sequence). The CDR3 loop is CAIISGDTQYF. As DNA, the CDR3 is TGTGCCATCATATCGGGGGATACGCAGTATTTT.

This chain uses TRBV7-9 with TRBJ1-4; D is ambiguous. The CDR3 has 14 amino acids. Trimming cost V 5 bases and J 8 bases, with 15 bases left between them. Germline V gives CDR1 SEHNR, CDR2 FQNEAQ (reference sequence). CDR3 coding DNA: TGTGCCAGCAGCCCCGCACCGACCGGAGAAAAACTGTTTTTT. Translated, it gives CASSPAPTGEKLFF. Variable domain in full (rest from reference TRBV7-9 and TRBJ1-4): DTGVSQNPRHKITKRGQNVTFRCDPISEHNRLYWYRQTLGQGPEFLTYFQNEAQLEKSRLLSDRFSAERPKGSFSTLEIQRTEQGDSAMYLCASSPAPTGEKLFFGSGTQLSVL.

This clonotype occurred once. This rearrangement joins TRBV4-1 to TRBJ2-5; TRBD2 is a possible D gene (5 bases). From germline, CDR1 is MGHRA and CDR2 YSYEKL. This CDR3 is built from 16 residues. With 0 bases removed from V and 1 base from J, the gap between germline ends came to 12 bases. CDR3 DNA: TGCGCCAGCAGCCAAGATCGGGGAAGAGCCCAAGAGACCCAGTACTTC. Amino acids: CASSQDRGRAQETQYF.